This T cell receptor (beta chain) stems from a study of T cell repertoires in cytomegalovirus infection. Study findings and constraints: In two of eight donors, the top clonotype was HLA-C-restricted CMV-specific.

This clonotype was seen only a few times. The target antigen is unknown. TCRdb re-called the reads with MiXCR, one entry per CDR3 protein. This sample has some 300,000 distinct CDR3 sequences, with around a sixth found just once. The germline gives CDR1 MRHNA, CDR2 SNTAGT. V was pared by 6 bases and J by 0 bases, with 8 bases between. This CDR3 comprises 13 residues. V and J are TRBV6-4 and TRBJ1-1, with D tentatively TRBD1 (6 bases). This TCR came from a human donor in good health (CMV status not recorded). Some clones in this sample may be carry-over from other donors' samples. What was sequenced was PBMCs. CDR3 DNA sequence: TGTGCCAGCAGCAGGGGTGTGAACACTGAAGCTTTCTTT. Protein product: CASSRGVNTEAFF.